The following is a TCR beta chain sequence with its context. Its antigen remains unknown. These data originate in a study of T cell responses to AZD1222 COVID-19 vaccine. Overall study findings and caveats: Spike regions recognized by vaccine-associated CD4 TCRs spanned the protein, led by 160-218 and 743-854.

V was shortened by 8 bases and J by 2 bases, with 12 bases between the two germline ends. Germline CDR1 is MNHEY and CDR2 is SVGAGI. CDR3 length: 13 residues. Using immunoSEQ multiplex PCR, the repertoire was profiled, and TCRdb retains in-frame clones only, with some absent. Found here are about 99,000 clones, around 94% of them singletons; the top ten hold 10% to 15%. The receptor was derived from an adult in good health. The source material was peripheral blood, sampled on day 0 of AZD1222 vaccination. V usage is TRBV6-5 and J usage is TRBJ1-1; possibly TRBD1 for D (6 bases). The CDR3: CASQGGGNTEAFF. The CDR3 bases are TGTGCCAGCCAAGGGGGGGGAAACACTGAAGCTTTCTTT.